This TCR beta chain was obtained from a study of cytomegalovirus exposure and HLA in healthy donors. Findings and limits, study-wide: Analyzed later, most CMV-associated TCR beta chains appeared HLA-restricted. TCR beta chains numbering 164 were designated cytomegalovirus-associated.

60 Vbeta and 13 Jbeta primers were used in PCR. Generated by immunoSEQ multiplex PCR, the TCRdb table keeps only in-frame clones and is missing some. The data hold roughly 100,000 clones, with approximately 72% observed a single time. The germline gives CDR1 SQVTM, CDR2 ANQGSEA. This CDR3 spans 14 amino acids. V was cut by 4 bases and J by 2 bases, with 14 bases left in between. In regard to this clone: Its antigen is as yet unknown.

This receptor was obtained from a woman aged 40 to 50 in good health and CMV-seronegative. The chain links TRBV29-1 to TRBJ1-2; D is possibly TRBD1 (6 bases). The source material was PBMCs. In DNA, the CDR3 is TGCAGCGTTGTAGGGGGAAGTGGGAACTATGGCTACACCTTC. Its protein is CSVVGGSGNYGYTF.